This TCR beta chain was found in a study of cytomegalovirus exposure and HLA in healthy donors. This clone was detected once. The table came from immunoSEQ multiplex PCR; TCRdb's copy has only in-frame clones and leaves some out. The sample holds 50,000 to 70,000 clones, 85% to 95% seen once. This clonotype was sampled from a woman younger than 30 in good health and CMV-seropositive. The specimen sequenced was PBMCs.

CDR3 coding DNA: TGTGCCAGCAGCTTGGGGACTAGAGAAACCGGGGAGCTGTTTTTT. Amino acid sequence: CASSLGTRETGELFF. The chain is built from TRBV7-2 and TRBJ2-2; 8 nucleotides match TRBD2. There are 15 residues in the CDR3. From germline, CDR1 is SGHTA and CDR2 FQGNSA. Trimming cost V 3 bases and J 5 bases; bases outside gene matches: 5.